These 25 T cell receptor beta chains were all obtained from the same sample, sequenced in a study of T-cell reconstitution after alpha-beta-depleted transplantation in children. Unique molecular identifiers tagged the TCRbeta library. A single record per CDR3 protein comes from TCRdb applying MiXCR to the PCR reads. This table holds approximately 800,000 distinct CDR3 sequences, about 16% found once. The source was PBMCs, mostly from graft donor cells, collected 360 days after TCRalphabeta/CD19-depleted stem cell transplant. The receptor set was obtained from a male patient aged 10-17 years who had a stem cell transplant for acute lymphoblastic leukemia, so the T cells may come from the graft donor.

The chain has TRBV20-1 and TRBJ2-7; 10 bases fit TRBD2. The CDR3 consists of 14 residues. Germline CDR1 is DFQATT and CDR2 is SNEGSKA (reference sequence). Trimming took 6 bases from V and 3 from J; bases not matched to a gene: 8. The CDR3 spells CSAPWTSGYYEQYF. The DNA for the CDR3 is TGCAGTGCGCCTTGGACTAGCGGATACTACGAGCAGTACTTC.

The chain has TRBV29-1 and TRBJ2-3, with D uncertain. This CDR3 region has 16 residues. V lost 4 bases and J 0 bases, leaving 17 bases between the germline ends. The germline V gene has CDR1 SQVTM and CDR2 ANQGSEA. The CDR3 coding sequence is TGCAGCGTTGGGTCAGGCGTCGCCTTTAGCACAGATACGCAGTATTTT. This sequence encodes CSVGSGVAFSTDTQYF.

The CDR3 region has the DNA TGTGCCATCAGTGAGTCGGACGGGGAGCTGTTTTTT. Translation gives CAISESDGELFF. The J gene is TRBJ2-2, the V gene TRBV10-3; D unresolved. Trimming removed 0 bases from V and 7 bases from J, with 3 bases in between. The CDR3 has 12 amino acids. Looked up from germline, CDR1 is ENHRY and CDR2 is SYGVKD.

Many counts were recorded for this clonotype. This chain links TRBV20-1 with TRBJ2-1; TRBD2 matches 8 bases. The CDR3 covers 14 residues. The J segment lost 2 bases and the V segment lost 3 bases, leaving 3 bases of the junction unmatched. Per the germline V gene, CDR1 is DFQATT and CDR2 is SNEGSKA (reference sequence). CDR3 in DNA: TGCAGTGCTAGCGGGAGGGCCGCCTACAATGAGCAGTTCTTC. Translated: CSASGRAAYNEQFF.

This clonotype was seen a handful of times. This chain links TRBV12-3 or TRBV12-4 with TRBJ2-7; D unclear. The V end lost 6 bases, the J end lost 5 bases, and 14 bases lay between the germline ends. The CDR3 totals 13 residues. CDR3 sequence: CASSPWPGDEQYF. CDR3 nucleotide sequence: TGTGCCAGCAGCCCATGGCCTGGCGACGAGCAGTACTTC.

This clonotype has just a few counts. The rearrangement joins TRBV2 to TRBJ2-7, with 10 bases that match TRBD1. Unmatched junction bases numbered 3, after V lost 3 bases and J lost 1 base. From germline, CDR1 is SNHLY and CDR2 FYNNEI. CDR3 size: 15 residues. CDR3 bases: TGTGCCAGCAGTGATAGGACAGGGGGGTCCTACGAGCAGTACTTC. It yields the protein CASSDRTGGSYEQYF.

This clonotype appeared a few times. The rearrangement links TRBV19 to TRBJ2-1; no definite D call. V lost 3 bases and J 0 bases, leaving 9 bases between the germline ends. The CDR3 runs 15 residues. Germline CDR1 LNHDA, CDR2 SQIVND (reference sequence). CDR3 nucleotide sequence: TGTGCCAGTAGTATGGATCGCGGCTCCTACAATGAGCAGTTCTTC. Protein sequence: CASSMDRGSYNEQFF.

This clonotype was seen a few times. The rearrangement joins TRBV13 to TRBJ2-1, with D possibly being TRBD1 (5 bases). This CDR3 region has 15 residues. V lost 5 bases, J lost 4 bases, and 15 bases lay in between. Germline lookup yields CDR1 PRHDT and CDR2 FYEKMQ (reference sequence). The CDR3: CASSIRVGPYNEQFF. The CDR3 DNA reads TGTGCCAGCAGCATCCGGGTGGGGCCATACAATGAGCAGTTCTTC. The full variable domain, with the rest looked up from reference TRBV13 and TRBJ2-1, is AAGVIQSPRHLIKEKRETATLKCYPIPRHDTVYWYQQGPGQDPQFLISFYEKMQSDKGSIPDRFSAQQFSDYHSELNMSSLELGDSALYFCASSIRVGPYNEQFFGPGTRLTVL.

This clonotype was counted between two and nine times. The chain employs TRBV5-1 and TRBJ2-1, with 7 bases matching TRBD2. The CDR3 length is 13 residues. CDR1 SGHRS and CDR2 YFSETQ come from the germline V gene. Trimming removed 4 bases from V and 6 bases from J; junction bases left unmatched: 4. The CDR3 bases are TGCGCCAGCAGCGCCGGGAGGTTCAATGAGCAGTTCTTC. This codes for CASSAGRFNEQFF.

CDR3 in DNA: TGTGCCAGCAGTTGGGCCCCGGCAGGCTCTGGAAACACCATATATTTT. Translated: CASSWAPAGSGNTIYF. This chain connects TRBV12-3 or TRBV12-4 to TRBJ1-3; D not certain. V lost 4 bases to trimming and J lost 0 bases, with 13 bases between them. This CDR3 region has 16 residues.

The V call is TRBV5-1, the J call TRBJ1-1; D may be TRBD1 (6 bases). Germline V gene sequence: CDR1 SGHRS, CDR2 YFSETQ. The CDR3 totals 14 residues. The V end lost 4 bases, the J end lost 2 bases, and 12 bases lay between the germline ends. The CDR3 loop is CASSRDILNTEAFF. The CDR3 DNA sequence: TGCGCCAGCAGCCGGGACATCCTTAACACTGAAGCTTTCTTT. Combining the CDR3 with reference TRBV5-1 and TRBJ1-1 gives the whole variable domain KAGVTQTPRYLIKTRGQQVTLSCSPISGHRSVSWYQQTPGQGLQFLFEYFSETQRNKGNFPGRFSGRQFSNSRSEMNVSTLELGDSALYLCASSRDILNTEAFFGQGTRLTVV.

This clonotype was counted between two and nine times. V gene TRBV12-3 or TRBV12-4 combines with J gene TRBJ2-5, with TRBD2 matching over 15 bases. With V trimmed by 6 bases and J by 5 bases, 7 bases remained unmatched. The CDR3 is 16 amino acids. The CDR3 region is CASRGLAGGRIETQYF. The CDR3 nucleotides read TGTGCCAGCAGAGGACTAGCGGGAGGGAGAATCGAGACCCAGTACTTC.

This clonotype was counted at least ten times. V gene TRBV10-3 combines with J gene TRBJ2-2, with 12 bases fitting TRBD2. Trimming removed 6 bases from V and 0 bases from J; junction bases left unmatched: 11. The CDR3 runs to 19 residues. The germline CDR1 and CDR2 sequences are ENHRY and SYGVKD. CDR3 in DNA: TGTGCCATCAGCGGACTAGCGGGACAAAAAAATACGAACACCGGGGAGCTGTTTTTT. Translated, it gives CAISGLAGQKNTNTGELFF.

This sequence joins TRBV29-1 and TRBJ2-1, with D uncertain. The V end lost 4 bases, the J end lost 0 bases, and 7 bases lay between the germline ends. Per germline, CDR1 SQVTM and CDR2 ANQGSEA. The CDR3 sequence is 13 residues long. In nucleotides, the CDR3 is TGCAGCGTTGTTAGGACCTCCTACAATGAGCAGTTCTTC. Translating it yields CSVVRTSYNEQFF.

This clonotype occurred a few times. The chain uses TRBV27 and TRBJ2-3, with 7 bases lining up with TRBD2. This CDR3 is 16 amino acids long. Per germline, CDR1 MNHEY and CDR2 SMNVEV (reference sequence). After removal of 0 bases from V and 5 bases from J, the junction contained 8 bases not matched to a gene. In nucleotides, the CDR3 is TGTGCCAGCAGTTTATCGCTAGCGGAGAGGGGAGATACGCAGTATTTT. This encodes CASSLSLAERGDTQYF.

The count of this clonotype is one. V gene TRBV5-6 combines with J gene TRBJ2-3; D uncertain. Per the germline V gene, CDR1 is SGHDT and CDR2 is YYEEEE. Trimming took 0 bases from V and 4 from J, leaving 15 bases between them. The CDR3 runs 16 residues. Here the CDR3 DNA reads TGTGCCAGCAGCTTGGCAGGCACACCTGGGGCAGATACGCAGTATTTT. Encoded protein: CASSLAGTPGADTQYF.

This clonotype was seen more than once but under ten times. In nucleotides, the CDR3 is TGTGCCATCAGTGCGACAGGGATCTATGGCTACACCTTC. Translation: CAISATGIYGYTF. This chain uses TRBV10-3 with TRBJ1-2; 7 bases agree with TRBD1. V shed 4 bases, J shed 4 bases, and the junction held 3 bases outside the gene matches. Germline assignment: CDR1 ENHRY and CDR2 SYGVKD. This CDR3 spans 13 amino acids.

The CDR3, as DNA: TGTGCCAGCAGTCCTTATTGGACCGGGGAGCTGTTTTTT. It translates to CASSPYWTGELFF. The V gene is TRBV14, the J gene TRBJ2-2; D is ambiguous. The CDR3 runs 13 residues. Deletions cut 6 bases from V and 5 bases from J, with 10 bases between. Germline V gene sequence: CDR1 SGHDN, CDR2 FVKESK.

This chain joins TRBV7-9 and TRBJ2-7, with 9 bases aligning to TRBD2. Germline values: CDR1 SEHNR, CDR2 FQNEAQ (reference sequence). J lost 4 bases, V lost 3 bases, and 13 bases had no gene match. This CDR3 has 17 amino acids. The CDR3 bases are TGTGCCAGCAGCTTGGGTAGCGGGAGCGGTCTGGGGTACGAGCAGTACTTC. Residues: CASSLGSGSGLGYEQYF.

This clonotype was found many times. This rearrangement joins TRBV6-1 to TRBJ2-2; 7 bases fit TRBD1. The CDR3 totals 16 residues. J lost 2 bases, V lost 5 bases, and 8 bases had no gene match. Germline loops: CDR1 MNHNS, CDR2 SASEGT. CDR3 amino acids: CASSITGTENTGELFF. CDR3 bases: TGTGCCAGCAGTATTACCGGGACAGAAAACACCGGGGAGCTGTTTTTT.

The chain couples TRBV5-5 to TRBJ2-7, with D uncertain. Looked up from germline, CDR1 is SGHKS and CDR2 is YYEKEE (reference sequence). CDR3 length: 14 amino acids. V was cut by 2 bases and J by 0 bases, with 9 bases left in between. CDR3 in DNA: TGTGCCAGCAGCTTAATATGGGGCTCCTACGAGCAGTACTTC. Protein sequence: CASSLIWGSYEQYF. Complete variable domain (other parts from reference TRBV5-5 and TRBJ2-7): DAGVTQSPTHLIKTRGQQVTLRCSPISGHKSVSWYQQVLGQGPQFIFQYYEKEERGRGNFPDRFSARQFPNYSSELNVNALLLGDSALYLCASSLIWGSYEQYFGPGTRLTVT.

The chain uses TRBV3-1 and TRBJ2-3, with a weak D call TRBD2 (7 bases). The CDR3 has 16 residues. CDR1 and CDR2 (germline): LGHDT, YNNKEL (reference sequence). V lost 1 base and J 2 bases, leaving 13 bases between the germline ends. CDR3 DNA sequence: TGTGCCAGCAGCCAAGGGGGGCTAGCGGTCACAGATACGCAGTATTTT. Protein product: CASSQGGLAVTDTQYF.

V is TRBV15 and J is TRBJ2-1, with TRBD2 as a possible D gene (5 bases). CDR1 is LNHNV and CDR2 is YYDKDF in the germline V gene (reference sequence). V was shortened by 3 bases and J by 10 bases, with 13 bases between the two germline ends. This CDR3 has 13 amino acids. The CDR3 DNA follows: TGTGCCACCAGCAGGGACTTTCAACTAGAGCAGTTCTTC. Encoded protein: CATSRDFQLEQFF.

This clonotype occurred a few times. The chain couples TRBV6-2 or TRBV6-3 to TRBJ2-1; the D gene could be TRBD1 or TRBD2 (5 bases each). V lost 4 bases, J lost 6 bases, and 16 bases lay in between. The CDR3 runs to 15 residues. Germline lookup yields CDR1 MNHEY and CDR2 SVGEGT. CDR3 amino acids: CASSSRDPEFNEQFF. CDR3 DNA sequence: TGTGCCAGCAGTTCCCGGGACCCGGAGTTCAATGAGCAGTTCTTC.

This clonotype was counted only a few times. The chain uses TRBV9 and TRBJ2-2, with 10 bases lining up with TRBD2. The V segment lost 4 bases and the J segment 5 bases; nucleotides outside the gene matches: 5. From germline, CDR1 is SGDLS and CDR2 YYNGEE. This CDR3 contains 15 residues. CDR3 nucleotide sequence: TGTGCCAGCAGCCCGCCTAGCGGGAGAACCGGGGAGCTGTTTTTT. Translation: CASSPPSGRTGELFF.